A single sample gave rise to the 24 T cell receptor beta chains below, sequenced in a study of blood T cell repertoires in COVID-19. Repertoires were generated with immunoSEQ multiplex PCR, while TCRdb's copy carries only in-frame clones and drops some. This sample carries 90,000 to 120,000 clones, less than 90% of them seen once, and the ten largest clones take roughly 4.6%. The specimen was peripheral blood. The receptors shown here come from a human donor in a cohort sampled during active COVID-19.

This clone was observed a single time. The chain links TRBV28 to TRBJ1-5, with 12 bases aligning to TRBD1. This CDR3 is 16 amino acids long. Germline loops: CDR1 MDHEN, CDR2 SYDVKM. V trimming: 5 bases; J trimming: 6 bases; junction bases outside the gene matches: 8. This chain's CDR3 is CASSPGTGGAVQPQHF. The CDR3 DNA sequence: TGTGCCAGCAGTCCCGGGACAGGGGGCGCGGTTCAGCCCCAGCATTTT.

This chain uses TRBV20-1 with TRBJ2-2; 12 nucleotides line up with TRBD1. This CDR3 spans 19 amino acids. The germline CDR1 and CDR2 sequences are DFQATT and SNEGSKA (reference sequence). J gave up 6 bases and V 3 bases, and 17 bases lay outside the gene matches. The CDR3 nucleotides read TGCAGTGCTAGTGTTACCCCCGGGACAGGGGGCGTCTTACCCGGGGAGCTGTTTTTT. Amino acids: CSASVTPGTGGVLPGELFF.

The gene calls are TRBV7-9 and TRBJ2-3; 13 bases are a match to TRBD2. Unmatched junction bases numbered 6, after V lost 5 bases and J lost 4 bases. Germline-derived CDR1 and CDR2 are SEHNR and FQNEAQ (reference sequence). The CDR3 has 16 amino acids. The CDR3 DNA reads as TGTGCCAGCAGCCGGACTAGCGGGGGCCTCGCAGATACGCAGTATTTT. Protein product: CASSRTSGGLADTQYF. Drawing the rest from reference TRBV7-9 and TRBJ2-3, the complete variable domain is DTGVSQNPRHKITKRGQNVTFRCDPISEHNRLYWYRQTLGQGPEFLTYFQNEAQLEKSRLLSDRFSAERPKGSFSTLEIQRTEQGDSAMYLCASSRTSGGLADTQYFGPGTRLTVL.

The chain links TRBV3-1 (or the pseudogene TRBV3-2) to TRBJ1-2; D remains unclear. V was trimmed by 0 bases and J by 2 bases, leaving 22 bases between them. The CDR3 length is 19 residues. Germline CDR1 LGHDT, CDR2 YNNKEL (reference sequence). CDR3 nucleotides: TGTGCCAGCAGCCAAGAACTAATTCCTCAACCCCCCGAAAACTATGGCTACACCTTC. This sequence encodes CASSQELIPQPPENYGYTF.

The gene calls are TRBV6-5 and TRBJ1-1; the match to TRBD1 covers 8 bases. The V gene end was trimmed by 0 bases and the J gene end by 4 bases; junction bases not matched to a gene: 7. The CDR3 is 16 amino acids. The germline V gene encodes CDR1 MNHEY and CDR2 SVGAGI. CDR3 DNA sequence: TGTGCCAGCAGTTACTCGGGCAGGGGGCGAGGCACTGAAGCTTTCTTT. Translating gives CASSYSGRGRGTEAFF.

V is TRBV1 and J is TRBJ1-1. TRBV1 is deemed a pseudogene. CDR3 length: 14 amino acids. CDR3 sequence reads: CTSSPVGGAAEAFF. The CDR3, as DNA: TGCACCAGCAGCCCCGTGGGGGGGGCGGCTGAAGCTTTCTTT.

The chain employs TRBV7-2 and TRBJ1-1; TRBD1 matches at 8 bases. After removal of 5 bases from V and 2 bases from J, the junction contained 13 bases not matched to a gene. This CDR3 contains 17 residues. The germline gives CDR1 SGHTA, CDR2 FQGNSA. The CDR3 sequence: CASSPLPYRGTNTEAFF. The DNA of the CDR3 is TGTGCCAGCAGCCCCCTTCCCTACAGGGGGACTAACACTGAAGCTTTCTTT.

The chain couples TRBV12-3 or TRBV12-4 to TRBJ2-5; D remains ambiguous. V lost 2 bases, J lost 5 bases, and 6 bases lay in between. The CDR3 extends over 12 amino acids. The CDR3 spells CASSLLRETQYF. DNA for the CDR3: TGTGCCAGCAGTTTATTGCGGGAGACCCAGTACTTC.

The CDR3 nucleotides are TGTGCCATCAGTGAGTCCCGGGACAGTCCTAACAAGCAGTACTTC. Amino acid sequence: CAISESRDSPNKQYF. The chain combines TRBV10-3 with TRBJ2-7, with 7 bases fitting TRBD1. The germline gives CDR1 ENHRY, CDR2 SYGVKD. V lost 0 bases to trimming and J lost 8 bases; unmatched junction nucleotides: 10. This CDR3 comprises 15 residues.

This chain uses TRBV19 with TRBJ2-5; TRBD2 matches 8 bases. Germline CDR1 reads LNHDA; CDR2 reads SQIVND (reference sequence). The CDR3 length is 15 residues. V dropped 5 bases and J dropped 5; count of bases not matched to a gene: 10. The CDR3 spells CASSRSGSKQETQYF. As DNA, the CDR3 is TGTGCCAGTAGTCGGAGCGGGAGCAAACAGGAGACCCAGTACTTC.

The gene calls are TRBV27 and TRBJ1-5; D unclear. The V end was cut by 3 bases, the J end by 6 bases, with 6 bases between. The CDR3 contains 12 residues. CDR1 and CDR2 (germline): MNHEY, SMNVEV (reference sequence). The CDR3 region has the DNA TGTGCCAGCAGTTTCACTGGTCAGCCCCAGCATTTT. Protein sequence: CASSFTGQPQHF.

The chain joins TRBV28 to TRBJ2-7; D uncertain. CDR1 and CDR2 from the germline V gene are MDHEN and SYDVKM. Trimming left V 2 bases short and J 0 bases short, with 5 bases between. This CDR3 is built from 13 residues. CDR3 sequence reads: CASSLGGSYEQYF. CDR3 coding DNA: TGTGCCAGCAGTTTAGGCGGCTCCTACGAGCAGTACTTC.

The chain carries TRBV19 and TRBJ2-2; 8 nucleotides align to TRBD1. V dropped 5 bases and J dropped 0; count of bases not matched to a gene: 2. CDR1 and CDR2 (germline): LNHDA, SQIVND (reference sequence). This CDR3 region has 15 residues. In nucleotides, the CDR3 is TGTGCCAGTAGTGTGGACAGGGCGAACACCGGGGAGCTGTTTTTT. It translates to CASSVDRANTGELFF.

The rearrangement uses TRBV11-2 and TRBJ2-7; 14 bases are shared with TRBD2. Germline CDR1 and CDR2: SGHAT and FQNNGV. V lost 5 bases and J lost 3; bases outside the gene matches: 3. The CDR3 extends over 15 amino acids. CDR3 protein: CASSQGTSGSYEQYF. In DNA form, the CDR3 reads TGTGCCAGCAGCCAGGGGACTAGCGGGAGCTACGAGCAGTACTTC.

The genes are TRBV19 and TRBJ2-1; D perhaps matches TRBD2 (6 bases). The CDR3 is made up of 14 amino acids. The V end lost 3 bases, the J end lost 9 bases, and 15 bases lay between the germline ends. Germline values: CDR1 LNHDA, CDR2 SQIVND (reference sequence). This CDR3 reads CASSIMSGVTEQFF. The DNA for the CDR3 is TGTGCCAGTAGTATTATGTCGGGGGTTACTGAGCAGTTCTTC. Full variable domain (rest looked up from reference TRBV19 and TRBJ2-1): DGGITQSPKYLFRKEGQNVTLSCEQNLNHDAMYWYRQDPGQGLRLIYYSQIVNDFQKGDIAEGYSVSREKKESFPLTVTSAQKNPTAFYLCASSIMSGVTEQFFGPGTRLTVL.

The rearrangement uses TRBV7-9 and TRBJ1-1, with a weak D call TRBD1 (5 bases). Deletions cut 7 bases from V and 3 bases from J, with 12 bases between. Germline CDR1 reads SEHNR; CDR2 reads FQNEAQ (reference sequence). The CDR3 spans 13 residues. CDR3 sequence: CASNLQVDTEAFF. CDR3 in DNA: TGTGCCAGCAACCTACAGGTTGACACTGAAGCTTTCTTT.

A note on this clone: A junction end diverges from the germline sequence, so it may reflect a read error. Other DNA sequences in this sample translate to the same CDR3. The J gene is TRBJ2-3, the V gene TRBV5-1; 9 bases match TRBD1. There are 14 residues in the CDR3. CDR1 is SGHRS, CDR2 YFSETQ, per germline. In nucleotides, the CDR3 is TGCGCCAGCAGTTTGGGACAGGGCCCAGATACGCAGTATTTT. It yields the protein CASSLGQGPDTQYF.

This clone came up once. This chain links TRBV6-2 or TRBV6-3 with TRBJ2-7; the match to TRBD2 covers 8 bases. The CDR3 contains 16 residues. Germline lookup yields CDR1 MNHEY and CDR2 SVGEGT. Trimming removed 7 bases from V and 6 bases from J; junction bases left unmatched: 17. CDR3 nucleotide sequence: TGTGCCAGCACCCCCTCGGGGGGGCAGATAGACTTCGAGCAGTACTTC. Protein sequence: CASTPSGGQIDFEQYF.

The sample holds a few counts of this clone. This sequence joins TRBV6-1 and TRBJ1-2; D unresolved. There are 14 residues in the CDR3. V was cut by 0 bases and J by 7 bases, with 12 bases left in between. Germline values: CDR1 MNHNS, CDR2 SASEGT. The CDR3 here is CASSEARFYSGYTF. The CDR3 DNA is TGTGCCAGCAGTGAAGCGAGATTCTACAGTGGCTACACCTTC.

The chain employs TRBV5-5 and TRBJ1-4; a possible D gene is TRBD1 (5 bases). Trimming pared 1 base from V and 8 bases from J, leaving 21 bases between. Per the germline V gene, CDR1 is SGHKS and CDR2 is YYEKEE (reference sequence). This CDR3 contains 17 residues. CDR3 sequence: CASSLTLTVIDGEKLFF. Written as DNA, the CDR3 is TGTGCCAGCAGCTTGACCCTGACAGTGATCGACGGGGAAAAACTGTTTTTT.

The chain couples TRBV27 to TRBJ2-4; perhaps TRBD2 as D (7 bases). Trimming removed 11 bases from V and 1 base from J, with 15 bases in between. This CDR3 has 14 residues. CDR1 is MNHEY and CDR2 is SMNVEV in the germline V gene (reference sequence). In nucleotides, the CDR3 is TGTGCCTCCGGAGGGGGGGCGGCCAAAAACATTCAGTACTTC. Encoded protein: CASGGGAAKNIQYF.

This clone was seen once. This CDR3 is CASSLGGQGAYEQYF. The CDR3 DNA reads TGTGCCAGCAGTTTAGGGGGACAGGGAGCCTACGAGCAGTACTTC. This chain connects TRBV28 to TRBJ2-7; 9 positions agree with TRBD1. Germline V gives CDR1 MDHEN, CDR2 SYDVKM. CDR3 length: 15 residues. J gave up 2 bases and V 2 bases, and 4 bases lay outside the gene matches.

The rearrangement links TRBV27 to TRBJ2-2, with 10 nucleotides matching TRBD1. This CDR3 is 15 amino acids long. CDR1 is MNHEY, CDR2 SMNVEV, per germline (reference sequence). V dropped 6 bases and J dropped 3; count of bases not matched to a gene: 4. CDR3 sequence (DNA): TGTGCCAGCAGCGACAGGGGGCTAGACACCGGGGAGCTGTTTTTT. It encodes CASSDRGLDTGELFF.

The chain has TRBV7-8 and TRBJ2-5, with D possibly matching TRBD1 (5 bases). Germline values: CDR1 SGHVS, CDR2 FQNEAQ. Trimming took 5 bases from V and 2 from J, leaving 12 bases between them. The CDR3 is made up of 14 amino acids. The CDR3 here is CASSPRTPQETQYF. In DNA, the CDR3 is TGTGCCAGCAGCCCGCGGACACCTCAAGAGACCCAGTACTTC.